A selection of T cell receptor beta chains follows, all from one sample in a study of response to subunit inactivated influenza vaccine. From the RT-PCR reads, TCRdb called clonotypes with MiXCR, one entry per CDR3 protein. Among fewer than 700,000 distinct CDR3 sequences listed, about an eighth were seen once. Source: PBMCs from blood, taken around seven weeks after vaccination. The source is a man aged 45-60 years who received an inactivated influenza vaccine. Each CDR3 is given with its conserved first and last residue. The D gene is left open where the match is weak. Only part of the rows carry a size: once, few, many, or a class if the clone is expanded.

clone_size,j_call,v_call,d_call,cdr3_aa,cdr3_nt
.,TRBJ1-1,TRBV4-1,.,CASSPLAGSTEAFF,TGCGCCAGCAGCCCATTGGCGGGGTCGACTGAAGCTTTCTTT
.,TRBJ1-3,TRBV6-5,TRBD1,CASSIQGAQGNTIYF,TGTGCCAGCAGTATACAGGGGGCTCAAGGAAACACCATATATTTT
.,TRBJ1-1,TRBV11-2,.,CASSYTVNTEAFF,TGTGCCAGCAGCTACACAGTGAACACTGAAGCTTTCTTT
.,TRBJ1-2,TRBV28,TRBD1,CAIRPSPSYRGTF,TGTGCCATTCGCCCTAGCCCCAGTTACAGGGGCACCTTC
few,TRBJ2-6,TRBV11-1,.,CASSLWDGSGANVLTF,TGTGCCAGCAGCTTATGGGACGGCTCTGGGGCCAACGTCCTGACTTTC
few,TRBJ1-1,TRBV5-1,TRBD1,CASSSEGAGTEAFF,TGCGCCAGCAGCTCCGAGGGGGCCGGCACTGAAGCTTTCTTT
few,TRBJ1-1,TRBV3-1,.,CASSSGGGGFGSEAFF,TGTGCCAGCAGCTCAGGTGGGGGTGGATTCGGGTCTGAAGCTTTCTTT
many,TRBJ1-4,TRBV7-9,.,CASSHRDHTNEKLFF,TGTGCCAGCAGCCACCGGGACCACACTAATGAAAAACTGTTTTTT
.,TRBJ2-1,TRBV18,TRBD1,CASFSSGTGVNEQFF,TGTGCCAGCTTCTCTTCCGGGACAGGGGTCAATGAGCAGTTCTTC
few,TRBJ1-6,TRBV9,TRBD1,CASSVGPGQGFPPLHF,TGTGCCAGCAGCGTGGGCCCGGGACAGGGTTTTCCACCCCTCCACTTT
.,TRBJ1-1,TRBV6-6,.,CAIQRLVNTEAFF,TGTGCCATCCAAAGGCTCGTGAACACTGAAGCTTTCTTT
.,TRBJ2-1,TRBV10-3,.,CAISESNRRAAYNEQFF,TGTGCCATCAGTGAGTCGAATAGGAGGGCGGCCTACAATGAGCAGTTCTTC
.,TRBJ1-4,TRBV28,.,CASKHGPSAEKLFF,TGTGCCAGCAAACACGGGCCTTCGGCGGAAAAACTGTTTTTT
few,TRBJ2-7,TRBV5-5,TRBD1,CASSLAVGTAYEQYF,TGTGCCAGCAGCTTGGCCGTGGGGACAGCTTACGAGCAGTACTTC
.,TRBJ1-2,TRBV7-2,TRBD1,CASTLAQGENYGYTF,TGTGCCAGCACCCTTGCGCAGGGGGAGAACTATGGCTACACCTTC
many,TRBJ2-2,TRBV11-2,.,CASSLGTRANTGELFF,TGTGCCAGCAGCTTAGGTACCAGGGCGAACACCGGGGAGCTGTTTTTT
few,TRBJ2-5,TRBV10-3,.,CAISESDRGYQETQYF,TGTGCCATCAGTGAGTCGGACAGAGGGTACCAAGAGACCCAGTACTTC
few,TRBJ2-1,TRBV10-3,TRBD1,CAIRATGGGYNEQFF,TGTGCCATCAGGGCGACAGGGGGCGGGTACAATGAGCAGTTCTTC
.,TRBJ2-2,TRBV3-1,TRBD2,CASTYGTSTAGELFF,TGTGCCAGCACCTATGGGACTAGTACTGCTGGGGAGCTGTTTTTT
.,TRBJ2-1,TRBV11-2,.,CASSLNPGQHNEQFF,TGTGCCAGCAGCTTAAATCCGGGGCAGCACAATGAGCAGTTCTTC
few,TRBJ2-3,TRBV20-1,TRBD2,CSARTTSGTDTQYF,TGCAGTGCTAGAACTACTAGCGGCACAGATACGCAGTATTTT
.,TRBJ2-3,TRBV10-3,TRBD2,CAISESSGRGPDTQYF,TGTGCCATCAGTGAGTCGAGCGGGAGGGGCCCAGATACGCAGTATTTT
few,TRBJ2-7,TRBV20-1,TRBD1,CSAGRDRGLREQYF,TGCAGTGCTGGCCGGGACAGGGGGCTTCGGGAGCAGTACTTC
.,TRBJ2-7,TRBV25-1,.,CASRNTGMYEQYF,TGTGCCAGCAGGAATACAGGGATGTACGAGCAGTACTTC
.,TRBJ2-2,TRBV6-5,.,CASSWGLNTGELFF,TGTGCCAGCAGTTGGGGTTTGAACACCGGGGAGCTGTTTTTT
few,TRBJ2-6,TRBV5-1,TRBD1,CASRTGSSGANVLTF,TGCGCCAGCAGGACAGGGAGCAGCGGGGCCAACGTCCTGACTTTC
.,TRBJ1-6,TRBV12-3/TRBV12-4,.,CASSLSPRAPLHF,TGTGCCAGCAGTTTATCTCCTCGGGCACCCCTCCACTTT
many,TRBJ2-1,TRBV6-1,TRBD2,CASRRLKRRTSGCNEQFF,TGTGCCAGCAGACGACTAAAACGGAGGACTAGCGGATGCAATGAGCAGTTCTTC
few,TRBJ2-1,TRBV7-8,TRBD2,CASSPNPLAGDNEQFF,TGTGCCAGCAGCCCTAACCCACTAGCGGGAGACAATGAGCAGTTCTTC
many,TRBJ2-1,TRBV2,TRBD2,CASSPLGLAGNEQFF,TGTGCCAGCAGTCCGCTGGGACTAGCGGGGAATGAGCAGTTCTTC
few,TRBJ1-1,TRBV11-2,.,CASSLDWQTHGAFF,TGTGCCAGCAGCTTAGATTGGCAGACCCACGGAGCTTTCTTT
.,TRBJ2-7,TRBV4-2,.,CASSQGLRFDTYEQYF,TGTGCCAGCAGCCAAGGGCTCCGCTTTGATACCTACGAGCAGTACTTC
.,TRBJ2-3,TRBV7-2,.,CASSFDSVVTQYF,TGTGCCAGCAGCTTCGACAGTGTGGTTACGCAGTATTTT
many,TRBJ1-2,TRBV29-1,.,CSVEDWGAGYGYTF,TGCAGCGTTGAAGATTGGGGGGCTGGGTATGGCTACACCTTC
few,TRBJ1-5,TRBV20-1,.,CSVEGYSNQPQHF,TGCAGTGTTGAGGGCTATAGCAATCAGCCCCAGCATTTT
.,TRBJ2-5,TRBV29-1,.,CSVAPNIRETQYF,TGCAGCGTTGCCCCTAATATAAGGGAGACCCAGTACTTC
few,TRBJ1-2,TRBV5-6,.,CASSPPRGGGYTF,TGTGCCAGCAGTCCCCCCAGGGGAGGTGGCTACACCTTC
few,TRBJ1-6,TRBV12-3/TRBV12-4,TRBD1,CASSPRGTANNSPLHF,TGTGCCAGCAGCCCCCGAGGGACAGCAAATAATTCACCCCTCCACTTT
many,TRBJ2-5,TRBV12-3/TRBV12-4,.,CASSWGTNQETQYF,TGTGCCAGCAGTTGGGGGACAAACCAAGAGACCCAGTACTTC
.,TRBJ2-3,TRBV18,TRBD1,CASSPRGGQGADTQYF,TGTGCCAGCTCACCACGAGGGGGACAGGGAGCAGATACGCAGTATTTT
.,TRBJ2-4,TRBV5-1,.,CASSPRTENIQYF,TGCGCCAGCAGCCCACGGACAGAAAACATTCAGTACTTC
few,TRBJ2-3,TRBV7-2,.,CASSLEVPDTQYF,TGTGCCAGCAGCTTAGAGGTGCCAGATACGCAGTATTTT
few,TRBJ2-5,TRBV7-8,.,CASSLRRGRGESQETQYF,TGTGCCAGCAGCTTACGAAGGGGGCGGGGGGAATCCCAAGAGACCCAGTACTTC
few,TRBJ1-6,TRBV7-2,.,CASSFILPQDYNSPLHF,TGTGCCAGCAGCTTTATTCTCCCCCAGGATTATAATTCACCCCTCCACTTT
few,TRBJ2-7,TRBV5-4,TRBD1,CASSPQGQGTYEQYF,TGTGCCAGCAGCCCACAAGGACAGGGAACCTACGAGCAGTACTTC
few,TRBJ2-5,TRBV5-1,.,CASSSNGWAETQYF,TGCGCCAGCAGCTCAAACGGATGGGCAGAGACCCAGTACTTC
once,TRBJ2-7,TRBV4-1,.,CASSQDPPSTGRGEQYF,TGCGCCAGCAGCCAAGATCCACCTAGCACAGGCCGCGGCGAGCAGTACTTC
.,TRBJ2-3,TRBV18,.,CASSPPGEYTQYF,TGTGCCAGCTCACCACCTGGGGAATATACGCAGTATTTT
few,TRBJ2-6,TRBV20-1,TRBD1,CSARQGASGANVLTF,TGCAGTGCAAGACAGGGGGCCTCGGGGGCCAACGTCCTGACTTTC
.,TRBJ2-5,TRBV7-2,TRBD1,CASSLRDRLFGEETQYF,TGTGCCAGCAGCTTAAGGGACAGGTTGTTTGGTGAAGAGACCCAGTACTTC
.,TRBJ2-5,TRBV11-2,TRBD1,CASSLRGTVETQYF,TGTGCCAGCAGCTTAAGAGGGACAGTCGAGACCCAGTACTTC
.,TRBJ2-7,TRBV4-2,.,CASSQVALYSYEQYF,TGTGCCAGCAGCCAAGTCGCTCTCTACTCCTACGAGCAGTACTTC
.,TRBJ1-2,TRBV3-1,TRBD1,CASSHEAGTGSYGYTF,TGTGCCAGCAGCCACGAAGCCGGGACAGGGAGCTATGGCTACACCTTC